This T cell receptor (beta chain) was identified in a study of blood T cell repertoires in COVID-19 (TCRdb year 2020). At the level of the whole study: The collaborator samples originated in the United States, Italy and Spain and spanned the acute and convalescent phases of COVID-19. The prospective study material was composed of cDNA or gDNA derived from T cells, B-cell-depleted T cells, or PBMCs. Deeply sampled blood TCRbeta repertoires from subjects exposed to, actively infected with, or recovered from COVID-19 were included in the dataset. The repertoires were released in a freely available public database meant as a resource for research on the immune response to SARS-CoV-2. Samples were obtained from the ongoing ImmuneRACE study (first 160 participants) and from over a thousand subjects provided by 6 global collaborators. Sample metadata almost always included a de-identified subject ID, COVID-19 status, age in years and sex. Where available, HLA class I and class II types were taken from metadata supplied by the sample provider and were not determined by assay-based typing. General study outcomes and caveats: The quantity of clinical and demographic metadata differed by source and by participant and was supplied without curation.

The CDR3 starts with the cysteine, ends with the phenylalanine, and has 15 residues. Only the CDR3 region is kept as DNA, spanning 45 bases read in frame from base 1. CDR1 is given as MNHEY and CDR2 as SVGAGI, both from the germline V gene. V and J are trimmed by 7 bases and 6 bases, and the gene matches miss 10 bases of the junction. About this clone: The antigen it binds to is not known. No qualities accompany the bases; no much larger clone lies one base away.

The collaborating institutions used their own protocols to collect whole blood in K2EDTA tubes. Collaborator samples were shipped for TCRbeta analysis as frozen whole blood, isolated PBMCs, or DNA extracted from either sample type. TCRbeta CDR3 regions were amplified from genomic DNA by means of the immunoSEQ Assay, a bias-controlled multiplex PCR. On the authors' methods: Within the assay, amplification of reference gene primers was used to estimate how many nucleated cells each sample contained. To quantify the absolute abundance of each unique TCRbeta CDR3 rearrangement, sequence reads were collapsed and filtered. For each sample, productive Simpson clonality was calculated by taking the square root of Simpson's diversity index across productive rearrangements. The immuneACCESS repertoire file appears here via TCRdb, limited to in-frame rearrangements. These files lack a portion of the clones; in checked studies, under half of the deficit traces to unresolved V genes, and the cause of the others is not known. V and J calls and clone size follow that table, whereas D and trimming were derived from the DNA. The sample table shows under 85,000 clones, and around 85% are seen once. Jointly, the top ten make up under 20% of the sample.

The clonotype comes from an older man in a cohort sampled during active COVID-19. The source material was peripheral blood. The sequence links TRBV6-5 to TRBJ2-2, and 8 bases in between align with TRBD2. The nucleotides read TGTGCCAGCACCGCCCCGGGGGGGAATCCCGGGGAGCTGTTTTTT. Protein translation: CASTAPGGNPGELFF.